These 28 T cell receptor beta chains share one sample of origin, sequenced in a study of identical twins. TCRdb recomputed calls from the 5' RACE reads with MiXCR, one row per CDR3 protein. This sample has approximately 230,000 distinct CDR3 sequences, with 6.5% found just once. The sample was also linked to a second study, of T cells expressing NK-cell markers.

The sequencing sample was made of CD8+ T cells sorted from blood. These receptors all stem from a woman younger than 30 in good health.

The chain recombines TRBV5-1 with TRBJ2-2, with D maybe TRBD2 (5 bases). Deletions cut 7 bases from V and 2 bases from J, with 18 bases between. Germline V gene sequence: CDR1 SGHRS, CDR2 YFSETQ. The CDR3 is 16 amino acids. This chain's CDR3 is CASFPETTLNTGELFF. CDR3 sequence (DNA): TGCGCCAGCTTCCCCGAGACTACCCTAAACACCGGGGAGCTGTTTTTT.

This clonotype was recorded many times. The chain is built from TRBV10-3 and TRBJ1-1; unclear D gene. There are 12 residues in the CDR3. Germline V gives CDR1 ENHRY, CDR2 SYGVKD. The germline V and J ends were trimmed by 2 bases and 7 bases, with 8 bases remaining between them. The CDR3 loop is CAISEERVEAFF. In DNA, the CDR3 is TGTGCCATCAGTGAGGAGAGGGTTGAAGCTTTCTTT.

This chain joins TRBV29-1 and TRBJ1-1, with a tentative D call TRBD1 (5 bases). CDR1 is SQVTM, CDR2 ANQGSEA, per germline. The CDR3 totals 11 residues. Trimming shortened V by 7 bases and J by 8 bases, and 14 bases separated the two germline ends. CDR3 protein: CSGASTDEAFF. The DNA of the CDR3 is TGCAGCGGGGCTTCGACAGACGAAGCTTTCTTT.

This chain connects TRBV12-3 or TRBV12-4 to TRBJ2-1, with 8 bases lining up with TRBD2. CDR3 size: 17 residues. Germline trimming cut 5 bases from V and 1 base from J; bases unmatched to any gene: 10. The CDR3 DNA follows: TGTGCCAGCAGTCCCCTTGGGCGGGGGGCATCCTACAATGAGCAGTTCTTC. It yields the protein CASSPLGRGASYNEQFF.

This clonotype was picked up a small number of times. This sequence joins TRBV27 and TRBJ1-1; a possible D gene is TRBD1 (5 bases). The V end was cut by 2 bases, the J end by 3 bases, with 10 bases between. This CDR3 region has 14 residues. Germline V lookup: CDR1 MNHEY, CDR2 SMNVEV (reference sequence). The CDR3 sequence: CASSLQGRDTEAFF. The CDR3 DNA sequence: TGTGCCAGCAGTTTACAGGGCAGGGACACTGAAGCTTTCTTT.

As DNA, the CDR3 is TGTGCCAGCGGTCAGGATCAGCCCCAGCATTTT. Residues: CASGQDQPQHF. The chain employs TRBV6-2 or TRBV6-3 and TRBJ1-5, with D uncertain. This CDR3 has 11 residues. CDR1 and CDR2 (germline): MNHEY, SVGEGT. The germline V and J ends were trimmed by 8 bases and 5 bases, with 7 bases remaining between them.

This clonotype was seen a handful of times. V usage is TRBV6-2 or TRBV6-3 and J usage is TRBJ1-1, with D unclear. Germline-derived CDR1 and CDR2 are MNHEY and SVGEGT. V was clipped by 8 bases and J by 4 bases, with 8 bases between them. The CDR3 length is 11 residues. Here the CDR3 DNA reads TGTGCCAGCTTGAGGGCCACTGAAGCTTTCTTT. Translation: CASLRATEAFF.

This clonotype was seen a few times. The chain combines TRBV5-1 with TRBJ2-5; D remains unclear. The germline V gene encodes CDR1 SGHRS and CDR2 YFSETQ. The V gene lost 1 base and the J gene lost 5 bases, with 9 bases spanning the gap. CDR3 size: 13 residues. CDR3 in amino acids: CASSLWTRETQYF. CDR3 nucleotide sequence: TGCGCCAGCAGCTTGTGGACCAGGGAGACCCAGTACTTC.

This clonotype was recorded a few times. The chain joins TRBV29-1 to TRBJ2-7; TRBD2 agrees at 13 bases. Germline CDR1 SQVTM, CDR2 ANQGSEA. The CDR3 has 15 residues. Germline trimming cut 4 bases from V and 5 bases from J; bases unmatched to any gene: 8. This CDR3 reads CSVGGTSGTLDEQYF. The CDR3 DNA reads TGCAGCGTTGGAGGGACTAGCGGGACTCTGGACGAGCAGTACTTC.

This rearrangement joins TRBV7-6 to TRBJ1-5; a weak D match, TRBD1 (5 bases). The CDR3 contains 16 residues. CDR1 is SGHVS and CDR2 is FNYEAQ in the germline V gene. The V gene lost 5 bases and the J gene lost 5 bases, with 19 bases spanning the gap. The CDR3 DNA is TGTGCCAGCAGCGAGTATGCGGGGGAACGCGATCAGCCCCAGCATTTT. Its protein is CASSEYAGERDQPQHF.

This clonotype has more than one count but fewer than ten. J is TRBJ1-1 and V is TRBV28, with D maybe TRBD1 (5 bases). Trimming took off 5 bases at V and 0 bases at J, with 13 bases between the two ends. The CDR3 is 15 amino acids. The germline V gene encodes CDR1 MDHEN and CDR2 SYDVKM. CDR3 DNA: TGTGCCAGCAGTAGATATGGACACTTGAACACTGAAGCTTTCTTT. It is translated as CASSRYGHLNTEAFF.

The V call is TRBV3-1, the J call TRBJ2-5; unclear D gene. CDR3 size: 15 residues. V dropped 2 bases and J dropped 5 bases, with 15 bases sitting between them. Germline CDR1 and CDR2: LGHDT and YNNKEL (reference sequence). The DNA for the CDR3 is TGTGCCAGCAGCCAATTCGGTCTAGAACGGGAGACCCAGTACTTC. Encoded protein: CASSQFGLERETQYF.

The CDR3 sequence is CASSLTGETQYF. CDR3 in DNA: TGTGCCAGCAGTTTAACGGGGGAGACCCAGTACTTC. The V call is TRBV27, the J call TRBJ2-5; possibly TRBD2 for D (5 bases). CDR1 and CDR2 (germline): MNHEY, SMNVEV (reference sequence). V was clipped by 2 bases and J by 5 bases, with 6 bases between them. The CDR3 extends over 12 amino acids.

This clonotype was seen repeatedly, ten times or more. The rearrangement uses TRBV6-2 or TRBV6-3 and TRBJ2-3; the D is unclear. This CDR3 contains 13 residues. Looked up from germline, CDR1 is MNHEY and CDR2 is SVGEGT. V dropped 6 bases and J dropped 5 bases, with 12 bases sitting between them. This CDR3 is CASSPQARDTQYF. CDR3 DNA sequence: TGTGCCAGCAGCCCCCAGGCGAGAGATACGCAGTATTTT.

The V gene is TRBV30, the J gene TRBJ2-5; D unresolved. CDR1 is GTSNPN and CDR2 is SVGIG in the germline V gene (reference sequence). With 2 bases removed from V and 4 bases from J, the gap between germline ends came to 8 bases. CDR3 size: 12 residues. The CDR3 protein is CAWSSSGETQYF. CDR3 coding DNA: TGTGCCTGGAGTTCTTCAGGAGAGACCCAGTACTTC.

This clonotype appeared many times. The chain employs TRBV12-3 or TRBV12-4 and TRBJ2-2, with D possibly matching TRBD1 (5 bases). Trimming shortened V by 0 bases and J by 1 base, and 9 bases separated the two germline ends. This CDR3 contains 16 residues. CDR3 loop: CASSLAGRVNTGELFF. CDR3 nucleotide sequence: TGTGCCAGCAGTTTAGCCGGCAGGGTGAACACCGGGGAGCTGTTTTTT.

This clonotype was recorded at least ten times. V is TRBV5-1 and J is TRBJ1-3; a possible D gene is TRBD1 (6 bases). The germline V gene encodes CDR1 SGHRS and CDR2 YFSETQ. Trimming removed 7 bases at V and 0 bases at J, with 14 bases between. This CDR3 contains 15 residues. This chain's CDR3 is CASRTDLYSGNTIYF. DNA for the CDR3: TGCGCCAGCCGGACAGACCTCTACTCTGGAAACACCATATATTTT.

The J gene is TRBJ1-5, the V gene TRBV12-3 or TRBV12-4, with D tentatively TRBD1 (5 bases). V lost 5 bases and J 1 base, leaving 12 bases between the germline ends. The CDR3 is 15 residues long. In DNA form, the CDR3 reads TGTGCCAGCAGTCCGCAGGGCTGGAGCAATCAGCCCCAGCATTTT. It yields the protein CASSPQGWSNQPQHF.

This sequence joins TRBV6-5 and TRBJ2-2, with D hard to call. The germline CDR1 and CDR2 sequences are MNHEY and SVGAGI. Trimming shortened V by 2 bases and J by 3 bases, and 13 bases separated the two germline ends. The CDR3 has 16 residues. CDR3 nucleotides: TGTGCCAGCAGTTACGCTTCGGACGGCTACACCGGGGAGCTGTTTTTT. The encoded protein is CASSYASDGYTGELFF.

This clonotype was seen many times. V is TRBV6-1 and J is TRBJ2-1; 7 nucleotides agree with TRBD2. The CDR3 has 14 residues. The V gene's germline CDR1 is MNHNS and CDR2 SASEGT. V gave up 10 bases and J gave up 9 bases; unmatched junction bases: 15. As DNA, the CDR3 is TGTGCCACCTGCCTGGTGATGGGAGGGCCTGAGCAGTTCTTC. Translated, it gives CATCLVMGGPEQFF.

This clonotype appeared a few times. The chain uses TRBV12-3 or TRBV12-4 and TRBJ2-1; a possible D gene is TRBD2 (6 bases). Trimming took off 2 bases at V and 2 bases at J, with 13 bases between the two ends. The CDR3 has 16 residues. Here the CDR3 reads CASSLLPASAYNEQFF. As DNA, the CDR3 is TGTGCCAGCAGTTTACTGCCCGCTAGCGCCTACAATGAGCAGTTCTTC.

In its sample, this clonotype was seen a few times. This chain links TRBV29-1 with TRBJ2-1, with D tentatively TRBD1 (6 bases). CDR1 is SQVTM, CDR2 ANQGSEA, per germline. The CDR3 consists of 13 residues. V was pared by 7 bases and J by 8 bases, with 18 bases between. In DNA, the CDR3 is TGCAGCGCTAGTACAGGGTCCTTGGATGAGCAGTTCTTC. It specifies CSASTGSLDEQFF.

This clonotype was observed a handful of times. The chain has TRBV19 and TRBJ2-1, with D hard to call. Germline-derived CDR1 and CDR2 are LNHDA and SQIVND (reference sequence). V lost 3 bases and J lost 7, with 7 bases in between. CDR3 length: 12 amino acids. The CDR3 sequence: CASSIIGNEQFF. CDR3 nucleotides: TGTGCCAGTAGTATCATCGGAAATGAGCAGTTCTTC.

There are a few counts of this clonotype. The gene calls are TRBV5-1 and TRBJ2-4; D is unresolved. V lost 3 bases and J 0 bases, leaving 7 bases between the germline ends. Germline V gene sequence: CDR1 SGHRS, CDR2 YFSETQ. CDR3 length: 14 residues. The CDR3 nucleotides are TGCGCCAGCAGCTCGACCCCAGCCAAAAACATTCAGTACTTC. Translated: CASSSTPAKNIQYF.

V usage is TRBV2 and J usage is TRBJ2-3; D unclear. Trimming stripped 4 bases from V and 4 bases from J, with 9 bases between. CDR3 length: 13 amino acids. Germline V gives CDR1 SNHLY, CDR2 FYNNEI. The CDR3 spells CASSVEDPDTQYF. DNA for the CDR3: TGTGCCAGCAGTGTAGAAGACCCAGATACGCAGTATTTT. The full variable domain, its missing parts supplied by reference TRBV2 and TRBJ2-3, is EPEVTQTPSHQVTQMGQEVILRCVPISNHLYFYWYRQILGQKVEFLVSFYNNEISEKSEIFDDQFSVERPDGSNFTLKIRSTKLEDSAMYFCASSVEDPDTQYFGPGTRLTVL.

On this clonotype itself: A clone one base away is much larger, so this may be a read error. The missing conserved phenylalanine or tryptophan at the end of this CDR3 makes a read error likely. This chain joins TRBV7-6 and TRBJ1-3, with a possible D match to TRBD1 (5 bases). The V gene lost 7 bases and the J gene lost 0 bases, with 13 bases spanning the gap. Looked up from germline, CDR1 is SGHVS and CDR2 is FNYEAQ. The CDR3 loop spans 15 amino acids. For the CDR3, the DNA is TGTGCCAGCACTACCGTGGGGGGCTCTGGAAACACCATATATCTT. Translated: CASTTVGGSGNTIYL.

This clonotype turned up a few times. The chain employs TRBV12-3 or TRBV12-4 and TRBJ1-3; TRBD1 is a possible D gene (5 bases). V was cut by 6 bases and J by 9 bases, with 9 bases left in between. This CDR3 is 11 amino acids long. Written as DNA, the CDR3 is TGTGCCAGCAGCGGGGGATTCACCATATATTTT. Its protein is CASSGGFTIYF.

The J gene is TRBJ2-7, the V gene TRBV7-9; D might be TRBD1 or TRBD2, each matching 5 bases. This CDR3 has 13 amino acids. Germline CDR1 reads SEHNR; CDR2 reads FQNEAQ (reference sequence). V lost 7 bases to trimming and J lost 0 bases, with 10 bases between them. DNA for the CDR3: TGTGCCAGCACACGGGACGACTCCTACGAGCAGTACTTC. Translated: CASTRDDSYEQYF.